One and the same sample provided the 21 T cell receptor beta chains below, sequenced in a study of OX40 agonist ivuxolimab in advanced cancers. Library method: the immunoSEQ multiplex PCR assay. Sourced from immuneACCESS, this table was stored by TCRdb with only in-frame sequences that have V and J called. A share of the clones is absent; for the studies checked, an unresolved V gene accounts for under half, and the remainder has no known explanation. This sample is represented by some 66,000 clones; around 88% of them were singletons. 0.5% to 0.6% of the sample is in the top ten clones. This sample comprised CD4+ or CD8+ T cells sorted from blood, obtained in a trial of the OX40 agonist ivuxolimab. The receptor source for this set is an adult with an advanced solid tumor such as melanoma, head and neck, liver or kidney cancer.

The chain combines TRBV6-6 with TRBJ1-1, with 12 bases that match TRBD1. Unmatched junction bases numbered 12, after V lost 9 bases and J lost 4 bases. The CDR3 length is 16 residues. Germline assignment: CDR1 MNHNY and CDR2 SVGAGI (reference sequence). CDR3 DNA sequence: TGTGCCAGTAAACCGGGACAGGGGGCGCAGGGCACTGAAGCTTTCTTT. Protein product: CASKPGQGAQGTEAFF.

The chain has TRBV7-9 and TRBJ1-4, with TRBD1 matching over 9 bases. The CDR3 extends over 15 amino acids. Losses at the gene ends were 1 base for V and 8 bases for J; bases not matched to a gene: 5. The germline gives CDR1 SEHNR, CDR2 FQNEAQ (reference sequence). CDR3 amino acids: CASSLVDRGNEKLFF. CDR3 sequence (DNA): TGTGCCAGCAGCTTAGTTGACAGGGGGAACGAAAAACTGTTTTTT.

V is TRBV2 and J is TRBJ1-1, with D perhaps TRBD1 (6 bases). Germline lookup yields CDR1 SNHLY and CDR2 FYNNEI. V was cut by 7 bases and J by 0 bases, with 18 bases left in between. The CDR3 loop spans 16 amino acids. The CDR3 nucleotides read TGTGCCAGCAAAGAGGGGGGGAGGAAGGTGAACACTGAAGCTTTCTTT. As protein: CASKEGGRKVNTEAFF.

This sequence joins TRBV11-3 and TRBJ1-1; tentative D call: TRBD1 (6 bases). The ends were cut back, 6 bases at V and 7 bases at J, with 15 bases in the middle. This CDR3 contains 13 residues. The V gene's germline CDR1 is SGHNT and CDR2 YENEEA. The CDR3 DNA follows: TGTGCCAGCAGAAAGAGAGGGGACATTGAAGCTTTCTTT. Protein sequence: CASRKRGDIEAFF.

The V and J genes are TRBV6-1 and TRBJ2-2, with D unresolved. V was cut by 1 base and J by 0 bases, with 12 bases left in between. The CDR3 contains 17 residues. Germline V CDR1 and CDR2: MNHNS, SASEGT. In nucleotides, the CDR3 is TGTGCCAGCAGTGAAGTTAGGCAGTTCGCGAACACCGGGGAGCTGTTTTTT. Translating it yields CASSEVRQFANTGELFF.

The V call is TRBV27, the J call TRBJ2-2; 14 bases agree with TRBD2. The ends lost 6 bases at V and 5 bases at J; junction bases unmatched: 5. This CDR3 is built from 16 residues. The germline V gene has CDR1 MNHEY and CDR2 SMNVEV (reference sequence). The CDR3 nucleotides are TGTGCCAGCAGACGCGGGACTAGCGGGGGAACCGGGGAGCTGTTTTTT. Translation: CASRRGTSGGTGELFF.

J is TRBJ1-1 and V is TRBV30; D call uncertain. CDR3 length equals 13 residues. Per the germline V gene, CDR1 is GTSNPN and CDR2 is SVGIG (reference sequence). Trimming removed 1 base at V and 10 bases at J, with 16 bases between. The CDR3 DNA reads TGTGCCTGGAGTGATCGTCGGTTCGCGGGAGCTTTCTTT. This sequence encodes CAWSDRRFAGAFF.

On this clone itself: The junction shows a germline mismatch at one end, possibly a read error. The V call is TRBV4-1, the J call TRBJ2-3; D is undetermined. Germline CDR1 reads MGHRA; CDR2 reads YSYEKL. The CDR3 has 12 residues. CDR3 nucleotides: TGCGCCAGCAGCCAAGACCAGGCGCCGGCGACTTTT. Protein: CASSQDQAPATF.

The V call is TRBV4-1, the J call TRBJ2-7; TRBD1 matches at 7 bases. CDR3 length: 15 residues. Germline CDR1 reads MGHRA; CDR2 reads YSYEKL. V dropped 3 bases and J dropped 3; count of bases not matched to a gene: 8. This chain's CDR3 is CASSHLRDRDYEQYF. DNA of the CDR3: TGCGCCAGCAGCCATCTCAGGGACAGAGACTACGAGCAGTACTTC.

CDR3 protein: CASSLDSGEETQYF. For the CDR3, the DNA is TGCGCCAGCAGCTTAGATAGCGGGGAGGAGACCCAGTACTTC. J is TRBJ2-5 and V is TRBV5-1, with 8 bases aligning to TRBD2. The V gene's germline CDR1 is SGHRS and CDR2 YFSETQ. After removal of 2 bases from V and 5 bases from J, the junction contained 5 bases not matched to a gene. This CDR3 spans 14 amino acids.

In this sample, this clone turned up once. The V and J genes are TRBV4-1 and TRBJ2-7; D gene uncertain. The CDR3 totals 15 residues. V shed 1 base and J shed 0 bases, with 10 bases lying between them. Per germline, CDR1 MGHRA and CDR2 YSYEKL. CDR3 in amino acids: CASSQAPSGSYEQYF. The CDR3 DNA reads TGCGCCAGCAGCCAAGCTCCGTCGGGCTCCTACGAGCAGTACTTC.

This chain uses TRBV21-1 with TRBJ2-7; TRBD2 is the table's D call, not checked against the DNA. TRBV21-1 is listed as a pseudogene. The CDR3 runs 16 residues. The CDR3 nucleotides read TGTGCCAGCAGCAAACGGGGGGGGTCGAGCTCCTACGAGCAGTACTTC. Protein product: CASSKRGGSSSYEQYF.

The chain is built from TRBV6-5 and TRBJ1-5, with D unclear. The germline CDR1 and CDR2 sequences are MNHEY and SVGAGI. This CDR3 spans 15 amino acids. Trimming took 6 bases from V and 0 from J, leaving 12 bases between them. CDR3 sequence reads: CASSKGSSSNQPQHF. The CDR3 region has the DNA TGTGCCAGCAGCAAAGGGTCGAGTAGCAATCAGCCCCAGCATTTT.

This clone came up once. This rearrangement joins TRBV19 to TRBJ2-7; 7 bases map to TRBD2. Per germline, CDR1 LNHDA and CDR2 SQIVND (reference sequence). The V and J ends lost 10 bases and 3 bases, in that order; junction bases with no gene match: 9. The CDR3 has 13 amino acids. CDR3 nucleotides: TGTGCCACCACCGGGGGGATCCTCTACGAGCAGTACTTC. Translating it yields CATTGGILYEQYF.

This sequence joins TRBV12-5 and TRBJ2-5, with a tentative D call TRBD1 (6 bases). Germline V gene lookup returns CDR1 LGHNT and CDR2 FRNRAP. V lost 0 bases to trimming and J lost 4 bases, with 9 bases between them. The CDR3 is made up of 14 amino acids. Here the CDR3 reads CASGLVQGGETQYF. The CDR3 nucleotides read TGTGCTAGTGGTTTGGTACAGGGTGGAGAGACCCAGTACTTC. Using reference TRBV12-5 and TRBJ2-5 for the parts outside the CDR3, the full variable domain is DARVTQTPRHKVTEMGQEVTMRCQPILGHNTVFWYRQTMMQGLELLAYFRNRAPLDDSGMPKDRFSAEMPDATLATLKIQPSEPRDSAVYFCASGLVQGGETQYFGPGTRLLVL.

The chain links TRBV5-4 to TRBJ1-6; a possible D gene is TRBD1 (6 bases). The CDR3 runs to 15 residues. V shed 10 bases and J shed 0 bases, with 14 bases lying between them. The V gene's germline CDR1 is SGHNT and CDR2 YYREEE (reference sequence). The CDR3 sequence: CAAGTGSSYNSPLHF. The CDR3 coding sequence is TGTGCCGCCGGAACAGGGAGCTCCTATAATTCACCCCTCCACTTT.

This chain joins TRBV5-1 and TRBJ2-1, with D tentatively TRBD1 (5 bases). V gave up 0 bases and J gave up 7 bases, with 11 bases separating them. The CDR3 has 14 residues. CDR1 is SGHRS, CDR2 YFSETQ, per germline. CDR3 DNA: TGCGCCAGCAGCTTGGGGGGCGCCCTAAATGAGCAGTTCTTC. This sequence encodes CASSLGGALNEQFF.

The gene calls are TRBV10-3 and TRBJ1-2; maybe TRBD1 (5 bases). The V end was cut by 6 bases, the J end by 4 bases, with 9 bases between. This CDR3 has 12 amino acids. Germline lookup yields CDR1 ENHRY and CDR2 SYGVKD. The CDR3 DNA reads TGTGCCATCAGGGGGGGAGTCTATGGCTACACCTTC. This codes for CAIRGGVYGYTF.

V and J are TRBV7-9 and TRBJ2-3, with 9 bases lining up with TRBD1. The CDR3 length is 16 residues. The germline gives CDR1 SEHNR, CDR2 FQNEAQ (reference sequence). With 1 base clipped from V and 4 bases from J, the junction kept 6 bases outside the gene matches. The DNA of the CDR3 is TGTGCCAGCAGCTTAGTGTGGGACAGGGCGGCAGATACGCAGTATTTT. Translation gives CASSLVWDRAADTQYF.

By sample fraction, this clone is medium-sized. The rearrangement links TRBV4-1 to TRBJ1-6; no firm D call. This CDR3 is 14 amino acids long. The V end lost 0 bases, the J end lost 5 bases, and 5 bases lay between the germline ends. The germline V gene encodes CDR1 MGHRA and CDR2 YSYEKL. The CDR3 DNA reads as TGCGCCAGCAGCCAAGAGGCGGATAATTCACCCCTCCACTTT. Translated: CASSQEADNSPLHF.

This rearrangement joins TRBV5-6 to TRBJ2-1, with 7 bases aligning to TRBD2. There are 14 residues in the CDR3. CDR1 SGHDT and CDR2 YYEEEE come from the germline V gene. V lost 6 bases, J lost 4 bases, and 7 bases stayed unmatched. The CDR3 loop is CASTRGGGYNEQFF. The CDR3 coding sequence is TGTGCCAGCACCCGCGGGGGAGGGTACAATGAGCAGTTCTTC.